This is a list of T cell receptor beta chains from one sample in a study of T cell responses to AZD1222 COVID-19 vaccine. Profiling relied on immunoSEQ multiplex PCR, and the TCRdb table lists in-frame clones only, not all of them. The table records over 130,000 clones, approximately 86% of them present only once. Source: peripheral blood, taken on day 0 of AZD1222 vaccination. Receptors originate from an adult in good health. Both conserved end residues are part of each CDR3. The D gene is left open where the match is weak. Some rows mark clone size as missing; the rest say once, few, many or name a class of expanded clone.

v_call	j_call	d_call	clone_size	cdr3_nt	cdr3_aa
TRBV30	TRBJ1-1	.	.	TGTGCCTGGAGTGTACTTGGGCTTGGGAAGTCTGAAGCTTTCTTT	CAWSVLGLGKSEAFF
TRBV5-8	TRBJ2-1	.	few	TGTGCCAGCAGGGCGGAGAGCTCCTACAATGAGCAGTTCTTC	CASRAESSYNEQFF
TRBV2	TRBJ2-7	TRBD1	.	TGTGCCAGCAAGGCCGGGGGACAGGGTCCCTACGAGCAGTACTTC	CASKAGGQGPYEQYF
TRBV7-9	TRBJ2-7	TRBD1	once	TGTGCCAGCAGCTTTCAGGGGGCTGGCGAGCAGTACTTC	CASSFQGAGEQYF
TRBV5-4	TRBJ1-1	.	once	TGTGCCAGCAGCGGGACGTCCGAGGATGAAGCTTTCTTT	CASSGTSEDEAFF
TRBV5-1	TRBJ2-5	.	.	TGCGCCAGCAGTGAACCCGTGTTTGAGACCCAGTACTTC	CASSEPVFETQYF
TRBV4-2	TRBJ2-3	.	.	TGTGCCAGCAGCCAGGCCCGAGGTCCAGATACGCAGTATTTT	CASSQARGPDTQYF
TRBV2	TRBJ2-3	.	few	TGTGCCACCGTAATGGGGGGTACAACAGATACGCAGTATTTT	CATVMGGTTDTQYF
TRBV5-1	TRBJ2-1	TRBD2	.	TGCGCCAGCTCGCGGGAGGCGAGCTCCTACAATGAGCAGTTCTTC	CASSREASSYNEQFF
TRBV2	TRBJ1-6	TRBD1	.	TGTGCCAGCACCCCACAGGGGTCCTATAATTCACCCCTCCACTTT	CASTPQGSYNSPLHF
TRBV19	TRBJ2-7	TRBD2	.	TGTGCCAGTAGCCGGACTAGCGGAACCTACGAGCAGTACTTC	CASSRTSGTYEQYF
TRBV30	TRBJ2-7	TRBD2	.	TGTGCCTCTAAGCGGGACGGGACGTCCTACGAGCAGTACTTC	CASKRDGTSYEQYF
TRBV30	TRBJ1-6	TRBD1	.	TGTGCCTCTAAAAGGGGACAGGAAGACCACGGGGATAATTCACCCCTCCACTTT	CASKRGQEDHGDNSPLHF
TRBV7-2	TRBJ1-2	.	.	TGTGCCAGCAGCTTATTTTCAGCTAACTATGGCTACACCTTC	CASSLFSANYGYTF
TRBV3-1/TRBV3-2	TRBJ2-5	.	few	TGTGCCAGCAGCCAAGAGGACGAAGAGACCCAGTACTTC	CASSQEDEETQYF
TRBV6-5	TRBJ2-7	.	.	TGTGCCACCCTAAGGGGTACTGCGGGGGAGCAGTACTTC	CATLRGTAGEQYF
TRBV10-2	TRBJ1-1	.	.	TGCGCCAGCGGAGGACCCTCCACCGGGGAAGCTTTCTTT	CASGGPSTGEAFF
TRBV21-1	TRBJ2-7	.	medium-sized	TGTGCCAGCAGCAAAGCGCTAGCGGGAGCCTACGAGCAGTACTTC	CASSKALAGAYEQYF
TRBV27	TRBJ1-5	.	.	TGTGCCAGCAGTAGAGGGGGGGGCCGATTTCAGCCCCAGCATTTT	CASSRGGGRFQPQHF
TRBV2	TRBJ2-2	TRBD1	.	TGTGCCAGCACGCACGACAGGGACCCCTCCGGGGAGCTGTTTTTT	CASTHDRDPSGELFF
TRBV19	TRBJ1-3	.	.	TGTGCCAGTAGTATGATAGCCTCTGGAAACACCATATATTTT	CASSMIASGNTIYF
TRBV4-2	TRBJ2-7	.	once	TGTGCCAGCAGCCAAGAACGGCAGGGACCCTACGAGCAGTACTTC	CASSQERQGPYEQYF
TRBV18	TRBJ1-2	.	.	TGTGCCAGCTCACCAGTCCAAGACAGCGGCTACACCTTC	CASSPVQDSGYTF
TRBV5-1	TRBJ2-5	.	.	TGCGCCAGCAGCTTGGTCGGGATCCAAGAGACCCAGTACTTC	CASSLVGIQETQYF
TRBV7-9	TRBJ2-7	TRBD1	.	TGTGCCAGCAGCTTGGCAGGGGGCTGGGACGAGCAGTACTTC	CASSLAGGWDEQYF
TRBV2	TRBJ1-4	.	.	TGTGCCAGCAGTGAACCACGCAGTGTTTTTTTT	CASSEPRSVFF
TRBV6-2/TRBV6-3	TRBJ2-3	TRBD2	few	TGTGCCAGCAGTCAACCAGCGGGACTTGGCACAGATACGCAGTATTTT	CASSQPAGLGTDTQYF
TRBV5-1	TRBJ2-1	TRBD2	.	TGCGCCAGCAGTCGTCTCCCGACTAGCGGGAGCAATGAGCAGTTCTTC	CASSRLPTSGSNEQFF
TRBV6-5	TRBJ2-1	TRBD2	few	TGTGCCAGCAGTAACGGGGGGGAGCAGTTCTTC	CASSNGGEQFF
TRBV7-2	TRBJ2-2	.	.	TGTGCCAGCAGCTTAAGCCGACTTGGGGGGGAGCTGTTTTTT	CASSLSRLGGELFF
TRBV15	TRBJ2-1	.	.	TGTGCCACCAGCAGAGATCTGACGGGGGACCCCTCCTACAATGAGCAGTTCTTC	CATSRDLTGDPSYNEQFF
TRBV5-8	TRBJ2-7	TRBD1	.	TGTGCCAGCAGCTTGCTGGGACAGGGAGAGCAGTACTTC	CASSLLGQGEQYF
TRBV30	TRBJ1-6	TRBD1	few	TGTGCCTGGACTACAGGGGGGGATTCACCCCTCCACTTT	CAWTTGGDSPLHF
TRBV5-1	TRBJ2-2	.	once	TGCGCCACCACATCAATTCCGGGGATGAACACCGGGGAGCTGTTTTTT	CATTSIPGMNTGELFF
TRBV6-1	TRBJ2-2	.	.	TGTGCCAGCAGTGAAGTGGGGTTGAACACCGGGGAGCTGTTTTTT	CASSEVGLNTGELFF
TRBV2	TRBJ2-7	.	.	TGTGCCAGCAGTGGTCCAGGCTTCTACGAGCAGTACTTC	CASSGPGFYEQYF
TRBV9	TRBJ1-6	TRBD1	.	TGTGCCAGCAGCGGAGGGGGCAGGGCTTATTCACCCCTCCACTTT	CASSGGGRAYSPLHF
TRBV4-3	TRBJ1-1	.	.	TGCGCCAGCAGCCAAGGGTTAGGGAGTAAAGCTTTCTTT	CASSQGLGSKAFF
TRBV5-5	TRBJ2-2	.	.	TGTGCCAGCAGCTTGGCTGGGACTCTCATCGGCACCGGGGAGCTGTTTTTT	CASSLAGTLIGTGELFF
TRBV14	TRBJ2-1	TRBD2	.	TGTGCCAGCAGCCCGAAATTACTAGCGGGAGGGCTCTACAATGAGCAGTTCTTC	CASSPKLLAGGLYNEQFF
TRBV14	TRBJ2-1	.	.	TGTGCCAGCAGTACACTAGGAGTGGGGTACAATGAGCAGTTCTTC	CASSTLGVGYNEQFF
TRBV11-2	TRBJ2-1	.	.	TGTGCCAGCAGCTTAGGAAGCTGGCTAAGAAACAATGAGCAGTTCTTC	CASSLGSWLRNNEQFF
TRBV5-5	TRBJ1-1	.	few	TGTGCCAGCAGGTCCGGGGGGCGCGAAGCTTTCTTT	CASRSGGREAFF
TRBV6-5	TRBJ2-5	TRBD1	.	TGTGCCAGCAGTTTTACAGGGGTAGAGACCCAGTACTTC	CASSFTGVETQYF
TRBV30	TRBJ2-1	.	.	TGTGCCTGGATGGGAGGTAGCTCCTACAATGAGCAGTTCTTC	CAWMGGSSYNEQFF
TRBV30	TRBJ2-1	.	once	TGTGCCTGGAGTGCCCGGGACTTCGCGGATGAGCAGTTCTTC	CAWSARDFADEQFF